This T cell receptor (beta chain) was documented in a study of graft-versus-host responses after intestinal transplantation. Across the study: Multivisceral, liver-intestinal, or isolated intestinal grafts went to recipients. The recipients all started with anti-thymocyte globulin induction and then took tacrolimus and steroids for two to four years.

Here immunoSEQ multiplex PCR was the method, and the copy in TCRdb shows in-frame clones only, minus some. The repertoire holds around 130,000 clones, about 92% seen once, with around 0.15% in the top ten. CDR1 SGHVS and CDR2 FQNEAQ come from the germline V gene. The CDR3 contains 17 residues. Trimming took off 1 base at V and 8 bases at J, with 21 bases between the two ends. About this clone itself: The antigen is undetermined.

Findings of the study overall: There was an association between peak levels of circulating GvH clones and early post-transplant HvG declines. The marrow of recipients harbored GvH clones, and ileum or blood showed some of them first.

The rearrangement uses TRBV7-8 and TRBJ1-5, with D unclear. This sequence originates from a human donor who received an intestinal transplant. The sample in question was unstimulated CD4+ T cells sorted from spleen or lymph node cells, obtained before intestinal transplant. The CDR3 DNA is TGTGCCAGCAGCTTAGTTGGAACAGTCGGAGTGCGGGAGCCCCAGCATTTT. This codes for CASSLVGTVGVREPQHF.